This T cell receptor (beta chain) was retrieved from a study of T cell changes during pregnancy in multiple sclerosis (dated by TCRdb to about 2019). Notes on the research overall: Changes in the T cell repertoire over the course of pregnancy were examined in this study in women with multiple sclerosis.

Library preparation used the immunoSEQ multiplex PCR assay. Here the immuneACCESS table is served through TCRdb, limited to in-frame sequences with V and J called. Missing clones are a known gap in these copies; in checked studies unresolved V genes cover under half, and the rest lacks a known reason. The table for this sample lists approximately 24,000 clones; about 87% of them were counted only once. The ten largest clones take up around 0.98% of the sample. Remarks on this clone: The antigen it binds to is not known. Base-call qualities are not available, and no considerably larger clone is one nucleotide away.

Here the sequenced sample was CD4+ T cells from peripheral blood mononuclear cells, taken in the second trimester of pregnancy. This sequence was found in a female donor in good health, enrolled as a control in a pregnancy study.

The sequenced DNA: TGCGCCAGCAGCTGGGGACAGGGTTCCTACGAGCAGTACTTC. Translation gives CASSWGQGSYEQYF. The chain was built from TRBV10-2 and TRBJ2-7; TRBD1 aligns with 9 central bases. The germline V gene gives CDR1 as WSHSY and CDR2 as SAAADI. V has 6 bases trimmed and J has 1 base trimmed; junction bases matching no gene number 4. CDR3 length: 14 amino acids, cysteine to phenylalanine. Just the 42-base CDR3 DNA is kept, in frame starting at base 1.